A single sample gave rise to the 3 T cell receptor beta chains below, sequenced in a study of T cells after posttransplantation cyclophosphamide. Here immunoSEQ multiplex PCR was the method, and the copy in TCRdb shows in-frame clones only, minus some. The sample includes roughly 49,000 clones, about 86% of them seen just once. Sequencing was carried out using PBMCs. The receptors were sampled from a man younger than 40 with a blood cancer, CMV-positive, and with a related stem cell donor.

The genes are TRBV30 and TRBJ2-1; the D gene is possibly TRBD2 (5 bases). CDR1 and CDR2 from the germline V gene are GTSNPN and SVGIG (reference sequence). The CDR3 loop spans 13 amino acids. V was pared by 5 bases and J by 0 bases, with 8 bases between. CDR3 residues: CAWARDSYNEQFF. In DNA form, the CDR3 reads TGTGCCTGGGCCCGGGACTCCTACAATGAGCAGTTCTTC. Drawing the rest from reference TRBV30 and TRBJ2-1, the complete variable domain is SQTIHQWPATLVQPVGSPLSLECTVEGTSNPNLYWYRQAAGRGLQLLFYSVGIGQISSEVPQNLSASRPQDRQFILSSKKLLLSDSGFYLCAWARDSYNEQFFGPGTRLTVL.

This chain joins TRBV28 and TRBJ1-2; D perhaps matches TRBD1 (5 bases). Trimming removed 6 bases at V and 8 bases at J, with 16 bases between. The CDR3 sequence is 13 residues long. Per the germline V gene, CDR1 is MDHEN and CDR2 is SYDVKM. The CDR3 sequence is CASRPPPPGGYTF. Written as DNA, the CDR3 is TGTGCCAGCAGGCCACCCCCCCCAGGGGGCTACACCTTC.

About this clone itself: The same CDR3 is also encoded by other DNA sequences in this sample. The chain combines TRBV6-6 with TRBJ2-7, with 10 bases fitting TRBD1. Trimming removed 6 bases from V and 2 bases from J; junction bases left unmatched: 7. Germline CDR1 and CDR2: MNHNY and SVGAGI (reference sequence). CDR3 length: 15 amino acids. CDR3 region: CASSPRQGAAYEQYF. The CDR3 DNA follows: TGTGCCAGCAGCCCTAGACAGGGGGCGGCCTACGAGCAGTACTTC.